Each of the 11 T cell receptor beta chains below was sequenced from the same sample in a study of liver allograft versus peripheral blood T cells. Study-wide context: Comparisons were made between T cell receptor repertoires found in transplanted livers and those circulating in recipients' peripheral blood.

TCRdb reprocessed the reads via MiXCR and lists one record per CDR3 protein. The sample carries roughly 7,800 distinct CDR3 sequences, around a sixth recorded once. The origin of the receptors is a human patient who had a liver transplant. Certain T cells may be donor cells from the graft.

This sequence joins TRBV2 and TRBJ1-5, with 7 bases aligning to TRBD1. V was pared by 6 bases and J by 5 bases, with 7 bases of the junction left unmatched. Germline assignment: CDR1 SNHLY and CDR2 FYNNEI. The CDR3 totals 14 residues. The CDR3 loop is CASSRDSPYQPQHF. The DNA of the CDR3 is TGTGCCAGCAGCCGGGACAGCCCTTATCAGCCCCAGCATTTT.

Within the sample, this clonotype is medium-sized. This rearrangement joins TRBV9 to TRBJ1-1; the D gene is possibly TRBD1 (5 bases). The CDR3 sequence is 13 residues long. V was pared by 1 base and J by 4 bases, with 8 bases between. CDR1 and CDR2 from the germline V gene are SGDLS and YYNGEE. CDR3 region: CASSVLGPTEAFF. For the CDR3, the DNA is TGTGCCAGCAGCGTACTGGGGCCCACTGAAGCTTTCTTT.

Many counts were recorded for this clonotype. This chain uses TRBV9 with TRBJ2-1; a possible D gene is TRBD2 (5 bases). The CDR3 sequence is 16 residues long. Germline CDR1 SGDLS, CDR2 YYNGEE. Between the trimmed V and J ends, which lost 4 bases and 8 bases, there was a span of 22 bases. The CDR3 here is CASSPRRLSPGDEQFF. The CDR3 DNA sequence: TGTGCCAGCAGCCCAAGGAGGCTGAGTCCAGGCGATGAGCAGTTCTTC.

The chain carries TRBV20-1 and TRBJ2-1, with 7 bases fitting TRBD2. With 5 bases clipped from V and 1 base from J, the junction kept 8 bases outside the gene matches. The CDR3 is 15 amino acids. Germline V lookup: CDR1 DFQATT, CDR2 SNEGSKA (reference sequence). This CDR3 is CSARDYSGSYNEQFF. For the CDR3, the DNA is TGCAGTGCTCGGGACTATAGTGGATCCTACAATGAGCAGTTCTTC.

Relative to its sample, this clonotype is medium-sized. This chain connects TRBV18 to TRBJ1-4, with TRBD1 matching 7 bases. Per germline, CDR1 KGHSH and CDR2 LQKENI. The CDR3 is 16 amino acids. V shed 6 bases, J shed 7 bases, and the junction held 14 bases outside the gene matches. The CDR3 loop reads CASSDQIDRATEKLFF. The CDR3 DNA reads TGTGCCAGCTCCGACCAGATAGACAGGGCTACTGAAAAACTGTTTTTT.

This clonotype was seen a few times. The CDR3 region is CASSFGSATNEKLFF. Written as DNA, the CDR3 is TGTGCCAGCAGTTTTGGCTCCGCAACTAATGAAAAACTGTTTTTT. This sequence joins TRBV12-3 or TRBV12-4 and TRBJ1-4; no firm D call. Trimming pared 3 bases from V and 0 bases from J, leaving 8 bases between. This CDR3 comprises 15 residues.

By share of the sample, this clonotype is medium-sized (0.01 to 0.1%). The CDR3 loop is CAISGALLTPKGNEQFF. The CDR3 DNA is TGTGCCATCAGTGGGGCCCTTCTCACACCCAAAGGGAATGAGCAGTTCTTC. This chain joins TRBV10-3 and TRBJ2-1; D is undetermined. This CDR3 has 17 amino acids. CDR1 and CDR2 from the germline V gene are ENHRY and SYGVKD. Trimming cost V 4 bases and J 7 bases, with 23 bases left between them.

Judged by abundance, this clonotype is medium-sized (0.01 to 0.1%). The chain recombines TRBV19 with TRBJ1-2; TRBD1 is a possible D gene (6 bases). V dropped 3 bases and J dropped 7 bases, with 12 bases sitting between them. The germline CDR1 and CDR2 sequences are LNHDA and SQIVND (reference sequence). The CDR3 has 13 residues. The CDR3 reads CASSIRTVGGYTF. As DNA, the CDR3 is TGTGCCAGTAGTATTAGGACAGTCGGTGGCTACACCTTC.

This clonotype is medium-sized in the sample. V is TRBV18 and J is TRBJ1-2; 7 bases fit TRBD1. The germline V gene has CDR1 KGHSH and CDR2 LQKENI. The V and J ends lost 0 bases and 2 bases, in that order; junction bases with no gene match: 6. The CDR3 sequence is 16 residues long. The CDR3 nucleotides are TGTGCCAGCTCACCACCGGGGACAGTAACGAACTATGGCTACACCTTC. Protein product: CASSPPGTVTNYGYTF.

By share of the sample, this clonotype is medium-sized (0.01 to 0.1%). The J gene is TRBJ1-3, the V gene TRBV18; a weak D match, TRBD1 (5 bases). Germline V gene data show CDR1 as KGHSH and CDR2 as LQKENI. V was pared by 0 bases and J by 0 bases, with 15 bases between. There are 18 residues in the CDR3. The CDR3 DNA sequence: TGTGCCAGCTCACCACCGTGGGGCCAGGGAGCCTCTGGAAACACCATATATTTT. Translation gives CASSPPWGQGASGNTIYF.

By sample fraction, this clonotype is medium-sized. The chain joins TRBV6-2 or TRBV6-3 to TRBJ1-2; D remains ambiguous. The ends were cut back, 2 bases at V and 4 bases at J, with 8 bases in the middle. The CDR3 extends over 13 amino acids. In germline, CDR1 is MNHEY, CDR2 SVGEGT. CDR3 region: CASSYPGSYGYTF. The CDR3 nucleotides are TGTGCCAGCAGTTACCCCGGCTCCTATGGCTACACCTTC.